Listed below are T cell receptor beta chains from one sample, sequenced in a study of shared clonotypes between healthy human individuals. Generated by immunoSEQ multiplex PCR, the TCRdb table keeps only in-frame clones and is missing some. The data hold about 2 million clones, with roughly 95% observed a single time. Input material: naive CD8+ T cells sorted from blood. These receptors were obtained from a man younger than 30 in good health. Both conserved end residues are part of each CDR3. A D gene is named only where the DNA matches it firmly. Not all rows give a size; the values are once, few, many and, for expanded clones, a class.

size: .; D: TRBD2; J: TRBJ2-7; V: TRBV25-1; CDR3: CASRPGLAGGPWSYEQYF; DNA: TGTGCCAGCAGACCCGGACTAGCGGGAGGGCCTTGGTCTTACGAGCAGTACTTC
size: .; D: TRBD1; J: TRBJ2-2; V: TRBV6-1; CDR3: CASSERDRIANTGELFF; DNA: TGTGCCAGCAGTGAACGGGACAGGATCGCGAACACCGGGGAGCTGTTTTTT
size: .; D: .; J: TRBJ1-1; V: TRBV2; CDR3: CASSEEGGSTEAFF; DNA: TGTGCCAGCAGTGAAGAAGGGGGGAGCACTGAAGCTTTCTTT
size: .; D: .; J: TRBJ1-2; V: TRBV10-1; CDR3: CASSESKAASFGDTF; DNA: TGCGCCAGCAGTGAGTCGAAGGCAGCCTCCTTTGGGGACACCTTC
size: .; D: TRBD2; J: TRBJ2-3; V: TRBV2; CDR3: CASSGLAGGRDTQYF; DNA: TGTGCCAGCAGTGGACTAGCGGGGGGTCGAGATACGCAGTATTTT
size: .; D: .; J: TRBJ2-7; V: TRBV4-3; CDR3: CASSQDRDGSYEQYF; DNA: TGCGCCAGCAGCCAAGATAGGGACGGATCCTACGAGCAGTACTTC
size: once; D: .; J: TRBJ1-5; V: TRBV5-6; CDR3: CASSASRDGNQPQHF; DNA: TGTGCCAGCAGCGCGTCCCGGGACGGTAATCAGCCCCAGCATTTT
size: .; D: .; J: TRBJ2-5; V: TRBV10-2; CDR3: CASSEGETQYF; DNA: TGCGCCAGCAGTGAAGGGGAGACCCAGTACTTC
size: .; D: .; J: TRBJ1-2; V: TRBV11-2; CDR3: CASSDSGYGYTF; DNA: TGTGCCAGCAGTGACAGCGGCTATGGCTACACCTTC
size: .; D: .; J: TRBJ1-5; V: TRBV11-2; CDR3: CASSPEHGALEPQHF; DNA: TGTGCCAGCAGCCCGGAACACGGGGCTTTAGAGCCCCAGCATTTT
size: .; D: .; J: TRBJ1-2; V: TRBV30; CDR3: CAWIRPGTNYGYTF; DNA: TGTGCCTGGATCAGACCCGGTACTAACTATGGCTACACCTTC
size: .; D: .; J: TRBJ2-7; V: TRBV7-8; CDR3: CASSLGGGDEQYF; DNA: TGTGCCAGCAGCTTAGGGGGCGGAGACGAGCAGTACTTC
size: .; D: TRBD1; J: TRBJ1-1; V: TRBV6-1; CDR3: CAHGTEHNTEAFF; DNA: TGTGCCCACGGGACAGAACATAACACTGAAGCTTTCTTT
size: .; D: TRBD2; J: TRBJ2-1; V: TRBV11-2; CDR3: CASSLRAGDNEQFF; DNA: TGTGCCAGCAGCTTGAGAGCGGGGGACAATGAGCAGTTCTTC
size: once; D: TRBD2; J: TRBJ2-1; V: TRBV11-2; CDR3: CASSLTSGTNLPDNEQFF; DNA: TGTGCCAGCAGCCTGACTAGCGGTACTAACCTCCCGGACAATGAGCAGTTCTTC
size: once; D: .; J: TRBJ2-1; V: TRBV2; CDR3: CASSDGEDEQFF; DNA: TGTGCCAGCAGCGACGGTGAGGATGAGCAGTTCTTC
size: few; D: .; J: TRBJ2-7; V: TRBV5-6; CDR3: CASSLGQSSYEQYF; DNA: TGTGCCAGCAGCTTGGGGCAGAGCTCCTACGAGCAGTACTTC
size: .; D: .; J: TRBJ2-7; V: TRBV28; CDR3: CASSLGPRGTYEQYF; DNA: TGTGCCAGCAGTTTGGGGCCGAGGGGGACCTACGAGCAGTACTTC
size: .; D: .; J: TRBJ1-6; V: TRBV6-6; CDR3: CASSYTDNSPLHF; DNA: TGTGCCAGCAGTTACACTGATAATTCACCCCTCCACTTT
size: .; D: TRBD1; J: TRBJ2-7; V: TRBV2; CDR3: CASNYGQGLTYEQYF; DNA: TGTGCCAGCAACTATGGACAGGGGCTTACCTACGAGCAGTACTTC
size: .; D: TRBD2; J: TRBJ2-7; V: TRBV5-1; CDR3: CARPTSGGSEQYF; DNA: TGCGCCAGGCCGACTAGCGGGGGTTCCGAGCAGTACTTC
size: .; D: TRBD2; J: TRBJ2-3; V: TRBV28; CDR3: CASSLAGELDTQYF; DNA: TGTGCCAGCAGTCTAGCGGGAGAGTTAGATACGCAGTATTTT